This is a list of T cell receptor beta chains from one sample in a study of cytomegalovirus exposure and HLA in healthy donors. Repertoires were generated with immunoSEQ multiplex PCR, while TCRdb's copy carries only in-frame clones and drops some. Among about 330,000 clones listed, roughly nine tenths were seen once. The material sequenced was PBMCs. The receptors originated from a woman in her twenties or thirties in good health and CMV-seropositive. CDR3s include the opening cysteine and the closing phenylalanine or tryptophan. A D gene is named only where the DNA matches it firmly. Expanded clones get a size class; other rows say once, few or many, or leave the size out.

>TRBD1|TRBJ1-1|-|TRBV2
CASSRDRGKGEAFF
TGTGCCAGCAGTCGGGACAGGGGGAAGGGTGAAGCTTTCTTT
>-|TRBJ2-3|-|TRBV7-9
CASSLSLSADTQYF
TGTGCCAGCAGCTTATCATTGAGCGCAGATACGCAGTATTTT
>TRBD1|TRBJ1-2|-|TRBV5-1
CASSLVGQEVNYGYTF
TGCGCCAGCAGCTTGGTCGGACAGGAGGTTAACTATGGCTACACCTTC
>-|TRBJ1-1|once|TRBV30
CAWSEGETEAFF
TGTGCCTGGAGTGAGGGGGAGACTGAAGCTTTCTTT
>TRBD1|TRBJ2-3|-|TRBV30
CAWSATGRLDTQYF
TGTGCCTGGAGTGCGACAGGGAGACTGGATACGCAGTATTTT
>-|TRBJ2-7|-|TRBV6-1
CASTLTGEQYF
TGTGCCAGCACCTTAACAGGGGAGCAGTACTTC
>-|TRBJ2-2|-|TRBV30
CAWSGQGLGELFF
TGTGCCTGGAGTGGGCAGGGGCTCGGGGAGCTGTTTTTT
>-|TRBJ2-1|-|TRBV30
CAWSVGDTSYNEQFF
TGTGCCTGGAGTGTGGGGGACACTTCCTACAATGAGCAGTTCTTC
>-|TRBJ1-1|-|TRBV2
CASSANRVTEAFF
TGTGCCAGCAGTGCAAACAGGGTGACTGAAGCTTTCTTT
>-|TRBJ1-1|-|TRBV28
CASEGGKNTEAFF
TGTGCCAGCGAGGGAGGGAAAAACACTGAAGCTTTCTTT
>-|TRBJ2-3|-|TRBV7-9
CASSLARTSTDTQYF
TGTGCCAGCAGCTTAGCCAGAACTAGCACAGATACGCAGTATTTT
>TRBD1|TRBJ1-5|-|TRBV2
CASSGGTGGQPQHF
TGTGCCAGCAGTGGTGGGACAGGGGGCCAGCCCCAGCATTTT
>TRBD1|TRBJ2-7|few|TRBV5-5
CASSLEDRAYEQYF
TGTGCCAGCAGCTTGGAGGACAGGGCCTACGAGCAGTACTTC
>TRBD1|TRBJ2-1|-|TRBV6-5
CASSARGTHNEQFF
TGTGCCAGCAGTGCCAGGGGGACCCACAATGAGCAGTTCTTC
>TRBD1|TRBJ2-2|-|TRBV6-5
CASSDGQGAGGELFF
TGTGCCAGCAGCGACGGACAGGGGGCCGGCGGGGAGCTGTTTTTT
>TRBD2|TRBJ2-1|-|TRBV7-2
CASSVTGTSGRGEQFF
TGTGCCAGCAGCGTAACCGGGACTAGCGGGAGAGGCGAGCAGTTCTTC
>-|TRBJ1-6|-|TRBV2
CASRPAMDNSPLHF
TGTGCCAGCAGGCCGGCCATGGATAATTCACCCCTCCACTTT
>TRBD1|TRBJ1-3|-|TRBV2
CASRIQGPGHTIYF
TGTGCCAGCAGAATACAGGGGCCTGGCCACACCATATATTTT
>-|TRBJ2-7|-|TRBV27
CASSPPGYREQYF
TGTGCCAGCAGTCCACCAGGGTATCGCGAGCAGTACTTC
>-|TRBJ2-7|once|TRBV2
CASSERLSILYEQYF
TGTGCCAGCAGTGAAAGACTATCAATTCTCTACGAGCAGTACTTC
>-|TRBJ2-7|once|TRBV27
CASTFGGQQSYEQYF
TGTGCCAGCACCTTCGGGGGACAGCAGTCTTACGAGCAGTACTTC
>-|TRBJ1-4|-|TRBV19
CASTTGGGGNEKLFF
TGTGCCAGTACCACCGGAGGGGGGGGTAATGAAAAACTGTTTTTT
>TRBD1|TRBJ1-2|-|TRBV5-1
CASSLGQGKEDGYTF
TGCGCCAGCAGCTTGGGACAGGGAAAAGAGGATGGCTACACCTTC
>-|TRBJ2-5|-|TRBV11-3
CASSLGAGVQETQYF
TGTGCCAGCAGCTTAGGGGCTGGGGTCCAAGAGACCCAGTACTTC
>-|TRBJ1-1|-|TRBV28
CASSLSSPMDREEAFF
TGTGCCAGCAGTTTATCCTCGCCCATGGACAGAGAAGAAGCTTTCTTT
>TRBD2|TRBJ2-7|once|TRBV28
CASSLGGYEQYF
TGTGCCAGCAGCCTGGGGGGGTACGAGCAGTACTTC
>-|TRBJ1-2|few|TRBV6-1
CASRPTTDHGYTF
TGTGCCAGCAGACCCACTACTGACCATGGCTACACCTTC
>-|TRBJ2-3|-|TRBV5-1
CASSLGGRVDTQYF
TGCGCCAGCAGCTTGGGAGGCAGGGTAGATACGCAGTATTTT
>TRBD1|TRBJ1-6|few|TRBV27
CASSMQGAQVGSPLHF
TGTGCCAGCAGTATGCAGGGGGCGCAGGTTGGGTCACCCCTCCACTTT
>-|TRBJ2-1|-|TRBV11-2
CASSFAGTYNEQFF
TGTGCCAGCAGCTTCGCGGGAACCTACAATGAGCAGTTCTTC
>-|TRBJ1-3|-|TRBV2
CASSEEAGLSGNTIYF
TGTGCCAGCAGTGAAGAGGCAGGACTCTCTGGAAACACCATATATTTT
>TRBD2|TRBJ2-3|-|TRBV7-6
CASSKRTSGSTDTQYF
TGTGCCAGCAGCAAGCGGACTAGCGGAAGCACAGATACGCAGTATTTT
>TRBD2|TRBJ2-5|-|TRBV4-1
CASSPLPTSDREETQYF
TGCGCCAGCAGCCCGCTCCCCACTAGCGATAGGGAAGAGACCCAGTACTTC
>-|TRBJ2-7|once|TRBV4-2
CASSQESLRRGFYEQYF
TGTGCCAGCAGCCAAGAAAGTTTGCGGCGGGGATTTTACGAGCAGTACTTC
>-|TRBJ2-1|-|TRBV15
CATSGGTSYNEQFF
TGTGCCACCAGCGGGGGGACCTCCTACAATGAGCAGTTCTTC
>-|TRBJ2-7|once|TRBV7-8
CASSARSSGLWEQYF
TGTGCCAGCAGCGCCAGGAGCAGCGGCCTTTGGGAGCAGTACTTC
>TRBD1|TRBJ1-4|-|TRBV6-1
CASSAGGFEKLFF
TGTGCCAGCAGTGCAGGGGGATTTGAAAAACTGTTTTTT
>-|TRBJ2-7|-|TRBV10-3
CAISESGGTIYEQYF
TGTGCCATCAGTGAGTCAGGGGGGACGATCTACGAGCAGTACTTC
>-|TRBJ2-1|once|TRBV5-6
CASSLRNEQFF
TGTGCCAGCAGCTTGCGGAATGAGCAGTTCTTC
>-|TRBJ2-2|-|TRBV27
CASRPQGNTGELFF
TGTGCCAGCAGGCCACAGGGGAACACCGGGGAGCTGTTTTTT
>-|TRBJ1-5|-|TRBV6-5
CASRPRSSNQPQHF
TGTGCCAGCAGGCCCAGGAGTAGCAATCAGCCCCAGCATTTT
>-|TRBJ2-7|-|TRBV28
CASSVFGGRVDEQYF
TGTGCCAGCAGTGTCTTTGGAGGGCGTGTGGACGAGCAGTACTTC
>-|TRBJ2-1|-|TRBV18
CASSPPNYKHQEQFF
TGTGCCAGCTCACCACCGAATTATAAACACCAAGAGCAGTTCTTC
>TRBD2|TRBJ2-7|few|TRBV15
CATSFGTTYEQYF
TGTGCCACCAGCTTTGGGACTACCTACGAGCAGTACTTC
>-|TRBJ2-7|-|TRBV7-9
CASSSTTGLRGSYEQYF
TGTGCCAGCAGCTCCACGACTGGACTAAGAGGGTCCTACGAGCAGTACTTC
>TRBD2|TRBJ2-7|-|TRBV27
CASSIGTSGRLTYEQYF
TGTGCCAGCAGTATCGGGACTAGCGGGAGGTTGACCTACGAGCAGTACTTC
>-|TRBJ1-1|-|TRBV2
CASSDPGLNTEAFF
TGTGCCAGCAGTGACCCAGGCCTGAACACTGAAGCTTTCTTT
>-|TRBJ1-2|-|TRBV18
CASSPDSYGYTF
TGTGCCAGCTCACCAGACAGCTATGGCTACACCTTC
>-|TRBJ2-1|-|TRBV7-2
CASSLATSIAHNEQFF
TGTGCCAGCAGCTTAGCGACTAGTATTGCACACAATGAGCAGTTCTTC
>TRBD2|TRBJ2-1|-|TRBV28
CASGQGTSGGAWYNEQFF
TGTGCCAGCGGCCAGGGGACTAGCGGGGGGGCCTGGTACAATGAGCAGTTCTTC
>-|TRBJ2-7|-|TRBV27
CASSFSGPYEQYF
TGTGCCAGCAGTTTCTCTGGTCCCTACGAGCAGTACTTC
>TRBD2|TRBJ2-1|-|TRBV27
CATSLTKAGGSNEQFF
TGTGCCACCAGTTTGACAAAAGCGGGAGGATCGAATGAGCAGTTCTTC
>TRBD2|TRBJ2-1|-|TRBV11-2
CASSLVGGSFDEQFF
TGTGCCAGCAGCTTAGTGGGGGGGTCGTTTGATGAGCAGTTCTTC